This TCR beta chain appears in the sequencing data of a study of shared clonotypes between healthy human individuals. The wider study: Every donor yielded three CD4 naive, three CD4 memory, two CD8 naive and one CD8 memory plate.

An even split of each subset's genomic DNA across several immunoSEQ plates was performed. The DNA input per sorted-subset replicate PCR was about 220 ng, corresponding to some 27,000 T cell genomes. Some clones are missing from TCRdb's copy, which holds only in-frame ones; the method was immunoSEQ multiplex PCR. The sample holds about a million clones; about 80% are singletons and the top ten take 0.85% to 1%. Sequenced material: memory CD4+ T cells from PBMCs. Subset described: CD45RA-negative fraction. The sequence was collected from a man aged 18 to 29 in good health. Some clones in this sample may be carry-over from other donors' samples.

The CDR3 region has the DNA TGTGCCAGCTCAGCGACCGGGACAGGGGACTACGAGCAGTACTTC. Amino acids: CASSATGTGDYEQYF. The rearrangement joins TRBV18 to TRBJ2-7, with 10 bases identical to TRBD1. The CDR3 is made up of 15 amino acids. Per the germline V gene, CDR1 is KGHSH and CDR2 is LQKENI. V gave up 5 bases and J gave up 3 bases; unmatched junction bases: 7.